Reported below is one T cell receptor beta chain. What it recognizes is unknown. The data were obtained in a study of CXCR3-negative and CXCR3-positive naive CD8 T cells. Findings and caveats of the study: TRB CDR3s of CXCR3-positive naive cells were more hydrophobic than those of CXCR3-negative naive cells.

Each TRB cDNA library was prepared by 5' RACE (with UMI labels). TCRdb reprocessed the 5' RACE reads, keeping one entry per CDR3 protein, no DNA. The listing contains about 63,000 distinct CDR3 sequences. Germline-derived CDR1 and CDR2 are SGHTA and FQGTGA. The CDR3 has 17 amino acids. This chain joins TRBV7-3 and TRBJ2-1; TCRdb's D gene call, TRBD1, goes unchecked for lack of DNA. The receptor was isolated from a human donor in good health. Some clones in this sample may be carry-over from other donors' samples. Material: naive CXCR3+ CD8+ T cells from blood. Subset specified: CD45RO-CCR7+CD27+CD95- naive CD8+ T cells expressing CXCR3 (TNR3+). The CDR3 loop reads CASSPDRQGWGYNEQFF.